This note documents a single TCR beta chain sequence. These data are taken from a study of identical twins. TCRdb recomputed calls from the 5' RACE reads with MiXCR, one row per CDR3 protein. The sample lists some 630,000 distinct CDR3 sequences, just over 7% occurring once. There are 12 residues in the CDR3. CDR1 is ENHRY, CDR2 SYGVKD, per germline. V lost 8 bases and J 5 bases, leaving 12 bases between the germline ends. This same sample was also part of a study on yellow fever vaccine responses in identical twins.

This receptor was taken from a woman younger than 30 in good health. The rearrangement links TRBV10-3 to TRBJ1-1; D unresolved. Sequencing was carried out using PBMCs. The CDR3 nucleotides read TGTGCCATCCTAGAGGGAAGTACTGAAGCTTTCTTT. Protein: CAILEGSTEAFF.